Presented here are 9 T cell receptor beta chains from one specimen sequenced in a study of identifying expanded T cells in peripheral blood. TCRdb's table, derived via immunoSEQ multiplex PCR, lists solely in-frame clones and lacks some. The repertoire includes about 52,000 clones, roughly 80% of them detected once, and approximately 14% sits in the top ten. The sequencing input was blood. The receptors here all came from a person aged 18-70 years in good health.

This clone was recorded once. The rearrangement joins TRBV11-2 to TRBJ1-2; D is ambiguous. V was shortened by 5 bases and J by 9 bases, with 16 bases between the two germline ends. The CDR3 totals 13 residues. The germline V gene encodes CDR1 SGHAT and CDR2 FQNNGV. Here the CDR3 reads CASSGETTRSYTF. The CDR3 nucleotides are TGTGCCAGCAGCGGGGAGACAACGAGGAGCTACACCTTC.

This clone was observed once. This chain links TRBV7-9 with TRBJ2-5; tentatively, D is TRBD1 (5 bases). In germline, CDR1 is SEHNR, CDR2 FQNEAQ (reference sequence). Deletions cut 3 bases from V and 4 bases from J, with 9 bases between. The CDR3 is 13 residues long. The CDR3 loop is CASSFPRGETQYF. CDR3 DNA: TGTGCCAGCAGCTTTCCTAGGGGAGAGACCCAGTACTTC.

CDR3 in amino acids: CASSLIQGVFNYGYTF. CDR3 nucleotides: TGCGCCAGCAGCTTGATCCAGGGGGTTTTCAACTATGGCTACACCTTC. V is TRBV5-1 and J is TRBJ1-2, with TRBD1 identical over 7 bases. The CDR3 consists of 16 residues. Germline lookup yields CDR1 SGHRS and CDR2 YFSETQ. V shed 1 base and J 2 bases; nucleotides not matched to a gene: 8.

The CDR3 is CASSVQGECRSNYGYTF. DNA of the CDR3: TGTGCCAGCAGCGTCCAAGGTGAGTGCAGGTCTAACTATGGCTACACCTTC. This chain connects TRBV21-1 to TRBJ1-2; the DNA was not compared with TRBD1, the D call given in the table. TRBV21-1 is a pseudogene segment. The CDR3 is 17 residues long.

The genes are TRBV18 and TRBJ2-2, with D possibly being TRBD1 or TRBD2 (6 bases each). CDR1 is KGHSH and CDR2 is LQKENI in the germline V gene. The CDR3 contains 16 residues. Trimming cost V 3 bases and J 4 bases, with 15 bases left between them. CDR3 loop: CASSPLRTAGTGELFF. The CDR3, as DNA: TGTGCCAGCTCACCCCTACGGACAGCGGGCACCGGGGAGCTGTTTTTT.

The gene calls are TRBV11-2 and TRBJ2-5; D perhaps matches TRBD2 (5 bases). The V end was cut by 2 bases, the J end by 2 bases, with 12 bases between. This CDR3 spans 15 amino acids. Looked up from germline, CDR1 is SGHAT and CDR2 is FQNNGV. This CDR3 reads CASSLNGVSQETQYF. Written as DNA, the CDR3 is TGTGCCAGCAGCTTAAACGGGGTCAGTCAAGAGACCCAGTACTTC.

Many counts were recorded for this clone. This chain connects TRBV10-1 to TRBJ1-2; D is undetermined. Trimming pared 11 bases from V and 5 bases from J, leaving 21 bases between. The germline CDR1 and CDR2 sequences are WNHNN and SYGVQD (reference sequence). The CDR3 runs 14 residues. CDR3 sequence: CAPYRPAQPYGYTF. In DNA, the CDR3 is TGCGCCCCTTACCGGCCAGCCCAGCCTTATGGCTACACCTTC.

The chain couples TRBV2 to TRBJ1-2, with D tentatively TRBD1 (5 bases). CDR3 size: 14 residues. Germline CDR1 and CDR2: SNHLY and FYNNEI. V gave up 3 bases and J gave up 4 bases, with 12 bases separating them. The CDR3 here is CASSDGGLAYGYTF. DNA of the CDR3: TGTGCCAGCAGTGATGGGGGTCTCGCCTATGGCTACACCTTC.

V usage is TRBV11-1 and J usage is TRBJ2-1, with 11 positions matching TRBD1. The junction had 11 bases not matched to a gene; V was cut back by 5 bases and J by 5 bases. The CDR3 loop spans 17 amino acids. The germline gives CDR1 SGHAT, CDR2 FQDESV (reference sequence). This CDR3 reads CASSTRGTGGWHNEQFF. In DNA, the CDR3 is TGTGCCAGCAGCACTAGAGGGACAGGGGGTTGGCACAATGAGCAGTTCTTC. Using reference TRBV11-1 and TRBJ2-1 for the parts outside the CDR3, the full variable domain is EAEVAQSPRYKITEKSQAVAFWCDPISGHATLYWYRQILGQGPELLVQFQDESVVDDSQLPKDRFSAERLKGVDSTLKIQPAELGDSAMYLCASSTRGTGGWHNEQFFGPGTRLTVL.